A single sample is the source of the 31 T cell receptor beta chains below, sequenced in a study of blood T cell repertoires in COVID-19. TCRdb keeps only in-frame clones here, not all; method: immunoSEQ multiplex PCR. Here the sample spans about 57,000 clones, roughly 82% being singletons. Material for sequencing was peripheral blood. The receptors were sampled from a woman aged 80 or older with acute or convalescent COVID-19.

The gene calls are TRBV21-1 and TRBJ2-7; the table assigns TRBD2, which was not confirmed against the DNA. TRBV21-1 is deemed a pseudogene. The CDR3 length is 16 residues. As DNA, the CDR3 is TGTGCCAGCAGCAAAGGAAAGCGGGAGGGCCCCGACGAGCAGTACTTC. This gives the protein CASSKGKREGPDEQYF.

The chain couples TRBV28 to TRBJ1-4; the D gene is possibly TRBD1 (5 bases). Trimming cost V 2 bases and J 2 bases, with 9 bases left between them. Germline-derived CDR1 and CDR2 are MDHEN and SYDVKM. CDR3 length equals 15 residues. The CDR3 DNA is TGTGCCAGCAGTTTAGAAGGGGCCACTAATGAAAAACTGTTTTTT. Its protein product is CASSLEGATNEKLFF.

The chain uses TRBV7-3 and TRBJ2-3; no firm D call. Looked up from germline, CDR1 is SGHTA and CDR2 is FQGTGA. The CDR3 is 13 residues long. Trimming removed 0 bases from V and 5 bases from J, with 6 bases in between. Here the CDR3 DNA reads TGTGCCAGCAGCTTAACGTCCGGAGATACGCAGTATTTT. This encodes CASSLTSGDTQYF.

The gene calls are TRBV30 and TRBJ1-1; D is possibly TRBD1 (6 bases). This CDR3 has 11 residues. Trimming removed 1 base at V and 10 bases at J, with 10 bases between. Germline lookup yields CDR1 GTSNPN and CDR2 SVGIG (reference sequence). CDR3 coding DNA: TGTGCCTGGAGTGCAGGGACAAGAGCTTTCTTT. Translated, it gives CAWSAGTRAFF.

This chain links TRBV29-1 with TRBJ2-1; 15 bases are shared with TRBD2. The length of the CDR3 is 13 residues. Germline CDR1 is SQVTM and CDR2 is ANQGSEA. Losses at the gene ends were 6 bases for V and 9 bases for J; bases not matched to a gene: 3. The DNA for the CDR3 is TGCAGCGTCGGACTAGCGGGAGGGGGTGAGCAGTTCTTC. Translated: CSVGLAGGGEQFF.

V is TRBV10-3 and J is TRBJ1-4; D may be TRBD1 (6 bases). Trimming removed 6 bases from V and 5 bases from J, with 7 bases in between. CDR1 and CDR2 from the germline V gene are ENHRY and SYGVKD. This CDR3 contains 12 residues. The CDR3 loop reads CAIRQGNEKLFF. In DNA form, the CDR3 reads TGTGCCATCAGACAGGGAAATGAAAAACTGTTTTTT.

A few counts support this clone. Here the CDR3 DNA reads TGTGCCAGCAGTGAAGCGCAGGGGGTCCCTAACTATGGCTACACCTTC. Translating gives CASSEAQGVPNYGYTF. This chain uses TRBV2 with TRBJ1-2, with 7 positions matching TRBD1. Germline CDR1 SNHLY, CDR2 FYNNEI. Trimming at V came to 0 bases and at J to 0 bases, leaving 4 bases not matched to a gene. CDR3 length: 16 residues.

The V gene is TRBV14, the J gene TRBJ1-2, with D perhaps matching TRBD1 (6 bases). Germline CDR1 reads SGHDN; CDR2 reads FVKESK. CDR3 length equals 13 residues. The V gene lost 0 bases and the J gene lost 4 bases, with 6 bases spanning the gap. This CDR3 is CASSQDRGYGYTF. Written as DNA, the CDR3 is TGTGCCAGCAGCCAAGACAGGGGCTATGGCTACACCTTC.

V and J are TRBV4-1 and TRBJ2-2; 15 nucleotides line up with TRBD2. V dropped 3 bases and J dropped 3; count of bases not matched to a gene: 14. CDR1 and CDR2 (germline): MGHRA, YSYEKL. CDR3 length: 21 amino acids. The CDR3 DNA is TGCGCCAGCAGCCAGGCTCAGGGCGGACTAGCGGGGGGGCGTGACACCGGGGAGCTGTTTTTT. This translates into CASSQAQGGLAGGRDTGELFF.

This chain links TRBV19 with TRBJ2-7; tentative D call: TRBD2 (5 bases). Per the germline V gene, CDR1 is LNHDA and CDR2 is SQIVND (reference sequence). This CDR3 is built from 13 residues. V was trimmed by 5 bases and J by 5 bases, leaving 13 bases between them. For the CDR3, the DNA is TGTGCCAGTAGTCCCTCGGGGTACGACGAGCAGTACTTC. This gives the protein CASSPSGYDEQYF.

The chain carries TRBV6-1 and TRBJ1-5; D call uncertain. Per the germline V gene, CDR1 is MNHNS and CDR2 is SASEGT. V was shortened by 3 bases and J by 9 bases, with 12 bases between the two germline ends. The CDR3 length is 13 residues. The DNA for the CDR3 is TGTGCCAGCAGTGAGGGCCCCCCCCGGCCCCAGCATTTT. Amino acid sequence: CASSEGPPRPQHF.

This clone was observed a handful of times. This CDR3 reads CASSPRTGGQETQYF. The DNA of the CDR3 is TGTGCCAGCAGCCCACGGACAGGGGGCCAAGAGACCCAGTACTTC. The rearrangement links TRBV9 to TRBJ2-5; 10 bases are shared with TRBD1. With V trimmed by 4 bases and J by 1 base, 4 bases remained unmatched. The CDR3 extends over 15 amino acids. Germline values: CDR1 SGDLS, CDR2 YYNGEE.

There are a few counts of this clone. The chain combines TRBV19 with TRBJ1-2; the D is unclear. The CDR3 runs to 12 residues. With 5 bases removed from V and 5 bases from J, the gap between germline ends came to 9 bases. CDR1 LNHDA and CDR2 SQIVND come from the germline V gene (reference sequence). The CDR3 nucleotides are TGTGCCAGTAGTGAAGCGGTTTATGGCTACACCTTC. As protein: CASSEAVYGYTF.

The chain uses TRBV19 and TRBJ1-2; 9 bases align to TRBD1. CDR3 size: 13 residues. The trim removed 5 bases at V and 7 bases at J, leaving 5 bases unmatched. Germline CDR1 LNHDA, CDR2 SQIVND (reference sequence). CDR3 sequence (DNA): TGTGCCAGTAGTCCGGACAGGGGAAGTGGCTACACCTTC. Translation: CASSPDRGSGYTF.

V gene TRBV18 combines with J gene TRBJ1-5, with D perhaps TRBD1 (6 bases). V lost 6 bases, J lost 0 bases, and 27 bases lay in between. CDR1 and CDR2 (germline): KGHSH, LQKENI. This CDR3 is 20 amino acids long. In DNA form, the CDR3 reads TGTGCCAGCTCTGCTTTAGACATCGGGGGGCTCTACTATAGCAATCAGCCCCAGCATTTT. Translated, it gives CASSALDIGGLYYSNQPQHF.

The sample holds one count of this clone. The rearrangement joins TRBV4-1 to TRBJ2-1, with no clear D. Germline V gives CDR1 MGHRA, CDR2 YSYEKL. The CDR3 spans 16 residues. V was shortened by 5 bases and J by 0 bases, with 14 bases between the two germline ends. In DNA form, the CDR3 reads TGCGCCAGCAGCGCGCGATCAATAAGCTCCTACAATGAGCAGTTCTTC. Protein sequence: CASSARSISSYNEQFF.

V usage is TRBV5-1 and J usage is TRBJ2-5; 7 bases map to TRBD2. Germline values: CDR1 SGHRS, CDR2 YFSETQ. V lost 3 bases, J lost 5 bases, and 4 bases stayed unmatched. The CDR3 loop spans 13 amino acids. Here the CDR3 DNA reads TGCGCCAGCAGCTGGGGTAGCGGGGAGACCCAGTACTTC. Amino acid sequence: CASSWGSGETQYF.

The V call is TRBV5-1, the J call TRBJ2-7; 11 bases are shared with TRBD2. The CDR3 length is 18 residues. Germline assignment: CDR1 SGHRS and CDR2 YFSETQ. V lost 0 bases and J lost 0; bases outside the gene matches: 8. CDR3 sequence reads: CASSLGPSGGYSSYEQYF. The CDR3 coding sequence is TGCGCCAGCAGCTTGGGTCCTAGCGGGGGGTACAGCTCCTACGAGCAGTACTTC.

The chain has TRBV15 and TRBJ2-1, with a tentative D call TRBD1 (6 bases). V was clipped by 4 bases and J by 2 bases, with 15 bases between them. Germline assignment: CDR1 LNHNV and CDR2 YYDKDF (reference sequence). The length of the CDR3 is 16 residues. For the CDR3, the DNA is TGTGCCACCAGCAAGGGAGCAGGGGTTACCTACAATGAGCAGTTCTTC. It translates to CATSKGAGVTYNEQFF. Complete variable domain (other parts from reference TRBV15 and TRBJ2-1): DAMVIQNPRYQVTQFGKPVTLSCSQTLNHNVMYWYQQKSSQAPKLLFHYYDKDFNNEADTPDNFQSRRPNTSFCFLDIRSPGLGDTAMYLCATSKGAGVTYNEQFFGPGTRLTVL.

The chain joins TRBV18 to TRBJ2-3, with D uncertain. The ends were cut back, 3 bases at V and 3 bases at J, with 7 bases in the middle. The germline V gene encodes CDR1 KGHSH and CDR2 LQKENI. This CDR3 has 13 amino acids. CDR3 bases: TGTGCCAGCTCACCGGGCCCAACAGATACGCAGTATTTT. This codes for CASSPGPTDTQYF.

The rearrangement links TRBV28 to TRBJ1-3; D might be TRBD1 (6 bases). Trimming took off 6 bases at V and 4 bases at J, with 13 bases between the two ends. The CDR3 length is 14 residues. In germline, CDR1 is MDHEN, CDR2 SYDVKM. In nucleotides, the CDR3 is TGTGCCAGCAGCACTCAGGGGAGAGGAAACACCATATATTTT. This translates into CASSTQGRGNTIYF.

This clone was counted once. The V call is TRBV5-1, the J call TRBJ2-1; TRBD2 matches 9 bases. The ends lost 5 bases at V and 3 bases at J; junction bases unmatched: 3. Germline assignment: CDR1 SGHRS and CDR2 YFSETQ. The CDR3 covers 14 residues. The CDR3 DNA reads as TGCGCCAGCAGGACTAGCGGAGACTACAATGAGCAGTTCTTC. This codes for CASRTSGDYNEQFF.

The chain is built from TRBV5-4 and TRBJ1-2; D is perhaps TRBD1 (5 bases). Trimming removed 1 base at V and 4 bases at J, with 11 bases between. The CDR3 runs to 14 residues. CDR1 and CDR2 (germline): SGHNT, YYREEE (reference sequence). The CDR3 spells CASSLSRVTYGYTF. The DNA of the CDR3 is TGTGCCAGCAGCTTGTCCAGGGTTACCTATGGCTACACCTTC.

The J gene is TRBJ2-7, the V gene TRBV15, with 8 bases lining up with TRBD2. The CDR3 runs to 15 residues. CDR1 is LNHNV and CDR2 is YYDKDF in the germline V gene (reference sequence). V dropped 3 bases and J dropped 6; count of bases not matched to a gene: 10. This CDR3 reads CATSRGGLVGAEQYF. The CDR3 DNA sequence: TGTGCCACCAGCAGGGGGGGACTAGTTGGAGCCGAGCAGTACTTC.

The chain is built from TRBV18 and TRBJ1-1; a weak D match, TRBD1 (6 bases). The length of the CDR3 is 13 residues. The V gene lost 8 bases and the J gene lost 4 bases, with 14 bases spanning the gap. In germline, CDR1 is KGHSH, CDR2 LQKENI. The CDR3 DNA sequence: TGTGCCAGCGGGGGCAGGCGAACCACTGAAGCTTTCTTT. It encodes CASGGRRTTEAFF.

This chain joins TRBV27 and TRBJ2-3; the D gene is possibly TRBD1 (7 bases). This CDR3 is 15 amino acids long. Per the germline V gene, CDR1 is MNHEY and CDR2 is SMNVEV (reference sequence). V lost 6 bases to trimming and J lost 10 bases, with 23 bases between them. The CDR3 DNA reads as TGTGCCAGCAGCCGGACAGGAGGGTTCATGATCCCGCAGTATTTT. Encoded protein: CASSRTGGFMIPQYF.

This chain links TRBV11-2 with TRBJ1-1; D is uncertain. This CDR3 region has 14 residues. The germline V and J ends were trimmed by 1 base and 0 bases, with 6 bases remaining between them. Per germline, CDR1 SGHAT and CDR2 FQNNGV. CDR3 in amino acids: CASSLVALNTEAFF. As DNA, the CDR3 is TGTGCCAGCAGCTTAGTGGCATTGAACACTGAAGCTTTCTTT.

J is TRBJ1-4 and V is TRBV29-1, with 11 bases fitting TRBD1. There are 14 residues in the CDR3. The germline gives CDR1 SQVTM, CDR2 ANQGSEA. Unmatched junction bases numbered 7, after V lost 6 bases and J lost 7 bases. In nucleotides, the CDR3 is TGCAGCGTCAGGACAGGGGGCGCGGGTGAAAAACTGTTTTTT. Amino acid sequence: CSVRTGGAGEKLFF.

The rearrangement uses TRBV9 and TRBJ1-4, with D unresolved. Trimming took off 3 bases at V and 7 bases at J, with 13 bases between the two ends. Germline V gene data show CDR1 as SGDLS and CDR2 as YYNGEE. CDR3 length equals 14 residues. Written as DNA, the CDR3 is TGTGCCAGCAGCGCCGGGAGGGCCGGTGAAAAACTGTTTTTT. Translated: CASSAGRAGEKLFF.

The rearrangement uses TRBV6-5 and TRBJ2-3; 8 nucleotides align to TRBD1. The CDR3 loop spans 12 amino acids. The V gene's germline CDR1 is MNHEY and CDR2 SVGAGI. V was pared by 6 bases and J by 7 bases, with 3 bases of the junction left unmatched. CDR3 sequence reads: CASRRTGYTQYF. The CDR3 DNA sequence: TGTGCCAGCAGGAGGACAGGGTATACGCAGTATTTT.

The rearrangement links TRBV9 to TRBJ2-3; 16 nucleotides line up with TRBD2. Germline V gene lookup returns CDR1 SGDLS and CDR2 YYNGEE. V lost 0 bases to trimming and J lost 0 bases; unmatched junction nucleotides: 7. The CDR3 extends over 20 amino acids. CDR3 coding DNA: TGTGCCAGCAGCGTAGGAGTGGGGACTAGCGGGGGGGTGAGCACAGATACGCAGTATTTT. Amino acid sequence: CASSVGVGTSGGVSTDTQYF.